The clone carrying this T cell receptor (beta chain) was detected only once. The antigen is unknown. The data originate from a study of Tregs in tolerant kidney transplant recipients. Study observations and caveats: Validation in larger populations is needed because few patients were studied.

CD4+CD25+CD127- Tregs, CD4+CD25- non-Tregs, CD4 and CD8 cells were sorted. The CDR3 runs 19 residues. V was cut by 9 bases and J by 0 bases, with 27 bases left in between. From germline, CDR1 is LNHNV and CDR2 YYDKDF (reference sequence). Libraries were prepared by immunoSEQ multiplex PCR; TCRdb keeps only in-frame clonotypes and omits some of them. Of about 94,000 clones listed, 80% to 95% are singletons. The sample here was CD4+ T cells from blood, taken before the transplant. The TCR comes from a human donor who received a combined kidney and bone marrow transplant. The chain uses TRBV15 and TRBJ1-5, with a tentative D call TRBD1 (6 bases). The CDR3 sequence: CATRRGGGDLRYSNQPQHF. The CDR3 DNA follows: TGTGCCACGCGGCGAGGGGGGGGCGACCTCCGATATAGCAATCAGCCCCAGCATTTT.